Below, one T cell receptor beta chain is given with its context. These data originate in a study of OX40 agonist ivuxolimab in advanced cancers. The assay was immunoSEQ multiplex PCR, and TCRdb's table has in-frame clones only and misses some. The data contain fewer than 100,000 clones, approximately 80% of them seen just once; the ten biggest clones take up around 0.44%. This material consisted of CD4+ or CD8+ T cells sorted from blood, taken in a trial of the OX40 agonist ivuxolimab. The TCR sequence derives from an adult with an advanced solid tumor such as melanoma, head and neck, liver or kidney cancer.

The CDR3 reads CSVKWGAGGELFF. The CDR3 bases are TGCAGCGTTAAGTGGGGGGCAGGTGGGGAGCTGTTTTTT. The chain joins TRBV29-1 to TRBJ2-2, with D perhaps TRBD1 or TRBD2 (6 bases each). This CDR3 is built from 13 residues. From germline, CDR1 is SQVTM and CDR2 ANQGSEA. Trimming pared 5 bases from V and 8 bases from J, leaving 15 bases between.